The entry below describes one T cell receptor beta chain. Its antigen remains unidentified. These data come from a study of tumor and adjacent non-tumor tissue in lung cancer. Across the whole study: Samples averaged around 3.9 million productive TCRbeta reads each.

The CDR3 contains 13 residues. Trimming removed 7 bases from V and 2 bases from J, with 11 bases in between. Findings and caveats of the study: Normal lung showed higher cumulative top 100 clone frequency than tumor. Significantly higher TCR diversity was found in tumor than normal lung.

A modified ARM-PCR protocol with three rounds of nested PCR amplified TCRbeta. TCRdb reanalysed the multiplex PCR reads using MiXCR and keeps one entry per CDR3 protein. The sample has fewer than 120,000 distinct CDR3 sequences, approximately 84% seen once. RNA was extracted from bulk tissue without any cell sorting. Donors were chemotherapy-naive, newly diagnosed lung cancer surgical patients in China, August–late 2014. The gene calls are TRBV12-3 or TRBV12-4 and TRBJ1-2; D not resolved. The sample consisted of lung tumor tissue. The clonotype comes from a man between 65 and 85 years old with non-small cell lung cancer. The CDR3 DNA reads as TGTGCCAGCACCCCGTCTATGAACTATGGCTACACCTTC. Translated, it gives CASTPSMNYGYTF.